This T cell receptor (beta chain) came from a study of OX40 agonist ivuxolimab in advanced cancers. Study details: The patients' treatment was ivuxolimab, an agonistic anti-OX40 (CD134) antibody. Whole-study results and caveats: Both blood CD4+ and CD8+ T cells showed clonal growth by week 6 at 0.1 to 3.0 mg/kg.

CDR1 SGHRS and CDR2 YFSETQ come from the germline V gene. V was clipped by 2 bases and J by 8 bases, with 20 bases between them. CDR3 length: 15 residues. Researchers took blood at baseline, on cycle 4 day 1, and on cycle 7 day 1. Clones were sequenced by immunoSEQ multiplex PCR, and TCRdb holds only the in-frame ones, with some missing. The sample yields more than 30,000 clones, over 75% seen once. A word on this clone: The antigen remains unidentified.

The source material was CD4+ or CD8+ T cells sorted from blood, sampled in a trial of the OX40 agonist ivuxolimab. This sequence originates from an adult with an advanced solid tumor such as melanoma, head and neck, liver or kidney cancer. The chain recombines TRBV5-1 with TRBJ2-7; D call uncertain. The CDR3 DNA is TGCGCCAGCAGCTTACAGCTTAATACTTACTATAAGCAGTACTTC. Amino acid sequence: CASSLQLNTYYKQYF. The complete variable domain, with remaining parts taken from reference TRBV5-1 and TRBJ2-7, reads KAGVTQTPRYLIKTRGQQVTLSCSPISGHRSVSWYQQTPGQGLQFLFEYFSETQRNKGNFPGRFSGRQFSNSRSEMNVSTLELGDSALYLCASSLQLNTYYKQYFGPGTRLTVT.